This TCR beta chain was identified during a study of blood T cell repertoires in COVID-19 (dated by TCRdb to 2018 to 2020). Context from the whole study: Samples from collaborators originated in the United States, Italy and Spain and spanned both the acute and convalescent phases of COVID-19. A de-identified subject ID, COVID-19 status, age in years and sex were almost always included in the sample metadata. The dataset comprised deeply sampled blood TCRbeta repertoires from subjects exposed to, actively infected with, or recovered from COVID-19. The material from the prospective study consisted of cDNA or gDNA derived from T cells, B-cell-depleted T cells, or PBMCs. A freely available public database, intended as a resource for researchers studying the immune response to SARS-CoV-2, is where the repertoires were released. Where available, HLA class I and class II types were obtained from metadata supplied by the sample provider rather than from assay-based typing. Samples came from the ongoing ImmuneRACE study (first 160 participants) plus 1,254 subjects from 6 global collaborators. On the study overall, not on this receptor specifically: Clinical and demographic metadata were provided uncurated, with the amount varying by source and participant.

CDR1 and CDR2 are drawn from the germline V gene (reference sequence): LGHDT, YNNKEL. Inclusive of the bounding cysteine and phenylalanine, the CDR3 is 19 residues long. This entry keeps only the CDR3 DNA: 57 bases, framed from base 1. Trimming removed 4 bases from V and 8 bases from J; the gene matches leave 22 bases unexplained. Participants in the prospective study were enrolled through a virtual design, were aged about 18 to 89 years, and lived in roughly 25 United States geographic areas. In the prospective study, cohorts were assigned on the basis of participant-reported clinical history obtained from a screening survey and a study questionnaire. ImmuneRACE Cohort 3 recovered participants were defined by two consecutive negative NP/OP PCR tests, healthcare professional clearance, or symptom resolution. In the prospective study, whole blood, serum and a nasopharyngeal or oropharyngeal swab were collected from each participant by mobile phlebotomists. Additional blood draws and questionnaires over an approximately 2-month period could optionally be provided by prospective study participants. Prospective study blood samples were shipped either frozen or at room temperature before DNA extraction.

A note on this clone: Its antigen is unknown. No base-level quality is on record; no much larger clone is a single base apart.

TCRbeta CDR3 regions were amplified from genomic DNA using the immunoSEQ Assay, a bias-controlled multiplex PCR. In the authors' own workflow: The number of nucleated cells in each sample was estimated from the amplification of reference gene primers within the assay. To quantify the absolute abundance of each unique TCRbeta CDR3 rearrangement, sequence reads were collapsed and filtered. For each sample, productive Simpson clonality was calculated as the square root of Simpson's diversity index across productive rearrangements. TCRdb mirrors the immuneACCESS table, restricted to in-frame sequences. Some clones are absent from its copies; in checked studies, under half trace to an unresolved V gene, and the reason for the others is unknown. V and J calls and clone size are copied from that table; D and trimming were computed from the DNA. In this sample the table shows about 210,000 clones, roughly four fifths of which occur a single time. Of the sample, 9.2% is held by the ten largest clones.

Sequencing was carried out using PBMCs or T cells enriched from blood (not recorded which). The chain is made from TRBV3-1 (or the pseudogene TRBV3-2) and TRBJ2-1; 8 bases in the middle match TRBD2. The sequence derives from a middle-aged man who had recovered from COVID-19. CDR3 loop: CASSRDAGRGRDSVDEQFF. The sequence in DNA is TGTGCCAGCAGCCGAGATGCCGGGAGGGGACGGGACTCCGTGGATGAGCAGTTCTTC.